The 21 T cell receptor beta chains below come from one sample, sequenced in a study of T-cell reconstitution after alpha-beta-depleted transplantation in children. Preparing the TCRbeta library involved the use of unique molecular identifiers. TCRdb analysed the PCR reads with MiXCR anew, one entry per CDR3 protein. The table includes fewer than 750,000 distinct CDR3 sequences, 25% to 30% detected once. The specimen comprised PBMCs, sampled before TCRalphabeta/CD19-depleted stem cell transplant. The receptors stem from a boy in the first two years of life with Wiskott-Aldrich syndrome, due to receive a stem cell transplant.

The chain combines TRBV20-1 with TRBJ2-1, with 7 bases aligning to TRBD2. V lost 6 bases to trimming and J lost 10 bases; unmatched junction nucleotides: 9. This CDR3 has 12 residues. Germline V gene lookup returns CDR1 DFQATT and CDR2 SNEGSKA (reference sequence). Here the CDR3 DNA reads TGCAGTGCAAACCTAGCGGTTGGGGAGCAGTTCTTC. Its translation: CSANLAVGEQFF.

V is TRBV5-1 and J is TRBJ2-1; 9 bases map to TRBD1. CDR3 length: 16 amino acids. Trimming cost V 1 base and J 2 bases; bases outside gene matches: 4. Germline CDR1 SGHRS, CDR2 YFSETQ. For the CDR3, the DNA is TGCGCCAGCAGCTTGCGGGGACAGGGAACCTACAATGAGCAGTTCTTC. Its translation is CASSLRGQGTYNEQFF.

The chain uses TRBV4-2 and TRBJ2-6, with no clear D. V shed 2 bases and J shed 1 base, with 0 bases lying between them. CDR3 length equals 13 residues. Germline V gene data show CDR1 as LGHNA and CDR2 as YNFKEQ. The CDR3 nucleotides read TGTGCCAGCAGCCAATCTGGGGCCAACGTCCTGACTTTC. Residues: CASSQSGANVLTF.

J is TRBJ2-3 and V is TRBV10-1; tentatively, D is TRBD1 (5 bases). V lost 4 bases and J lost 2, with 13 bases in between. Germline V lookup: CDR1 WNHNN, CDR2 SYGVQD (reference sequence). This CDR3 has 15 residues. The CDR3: CASSVGTGATDTQYF. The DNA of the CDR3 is TGCGCCAGCAGTGTGGGCACAGGCGCCACAGATACGCAGTATTTT.

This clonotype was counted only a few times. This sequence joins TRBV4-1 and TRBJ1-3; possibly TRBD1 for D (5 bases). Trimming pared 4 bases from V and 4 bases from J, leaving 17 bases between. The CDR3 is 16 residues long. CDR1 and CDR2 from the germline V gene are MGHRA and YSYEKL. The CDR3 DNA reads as TGCGCCAGCAGCCTCACGGGGCAGGGAGGAGGAAACACCATATATTTT. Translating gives CASSLTGQGGGNTIYF.

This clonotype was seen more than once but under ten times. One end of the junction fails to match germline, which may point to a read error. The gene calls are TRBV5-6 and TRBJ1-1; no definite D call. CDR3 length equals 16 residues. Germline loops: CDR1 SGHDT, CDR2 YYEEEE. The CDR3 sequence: CSSSSMLRYMNTEAFF. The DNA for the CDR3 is TGTTCCAGCAGCTCCATGCTACGTTACATGAACACTGAAGCTTTCTTT.

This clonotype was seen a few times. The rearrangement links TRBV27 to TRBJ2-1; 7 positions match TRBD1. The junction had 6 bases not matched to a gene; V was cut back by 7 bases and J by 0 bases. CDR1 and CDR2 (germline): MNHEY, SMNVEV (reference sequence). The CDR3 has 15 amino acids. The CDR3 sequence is CASTRQGSSYNEQFF. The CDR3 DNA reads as TGTGCCAGCACACGACAGGGAAGCTCCTACAATGAGCAGTTCTTC.

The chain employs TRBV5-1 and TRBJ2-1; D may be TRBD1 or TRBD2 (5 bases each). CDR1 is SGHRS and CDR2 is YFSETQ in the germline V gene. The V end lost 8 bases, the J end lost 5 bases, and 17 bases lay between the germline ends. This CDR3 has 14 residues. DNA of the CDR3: TGCGCCAGTAAAACCTCGGGACGGCACAATGAGCAGTTCTTC. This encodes CASKTSGRHNEQFF.

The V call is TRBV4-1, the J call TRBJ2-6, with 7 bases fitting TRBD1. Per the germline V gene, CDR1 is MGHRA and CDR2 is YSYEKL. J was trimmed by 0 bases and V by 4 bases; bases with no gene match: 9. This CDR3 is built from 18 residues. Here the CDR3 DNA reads TGCGCCAGCAGCCTAGACAGGGTACGAGGCTCTGGGGCCAACGTCCTGACTTTC. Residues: CASSLDRVRGSGANVLTF.

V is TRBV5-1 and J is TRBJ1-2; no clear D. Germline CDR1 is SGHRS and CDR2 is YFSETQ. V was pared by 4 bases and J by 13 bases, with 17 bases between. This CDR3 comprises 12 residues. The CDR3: CASSPAGYGGTF. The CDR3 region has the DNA TGCGCCAGCAGCCCCGCGGGCTACGGCGGCACCTTC.

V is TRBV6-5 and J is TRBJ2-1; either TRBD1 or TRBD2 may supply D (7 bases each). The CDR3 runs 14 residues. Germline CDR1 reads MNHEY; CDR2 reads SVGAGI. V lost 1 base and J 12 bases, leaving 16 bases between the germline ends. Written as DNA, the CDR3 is TGTGCCAGCAGTTACTACATTGGGAGGGGGCGGCAGTTCTTC. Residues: CASSYYIGRGRQFF.

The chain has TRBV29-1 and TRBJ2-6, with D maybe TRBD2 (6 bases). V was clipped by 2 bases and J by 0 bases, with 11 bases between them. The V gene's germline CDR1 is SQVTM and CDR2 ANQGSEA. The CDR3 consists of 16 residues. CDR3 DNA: TGCAGCGTTGAATCTGCTAGCGACTCTGGGGCCAACGTCCTGACTTTC. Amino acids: CSVESASDSGANVLTF.

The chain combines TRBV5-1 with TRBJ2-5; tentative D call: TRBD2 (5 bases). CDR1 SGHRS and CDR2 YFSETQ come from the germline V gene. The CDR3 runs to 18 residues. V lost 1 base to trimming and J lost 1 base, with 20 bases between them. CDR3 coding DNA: TGCGCCAGCAGCTTGTTTCGAGGGCCGGGTCAGCCCCAAGAGACCCAGTACTTC. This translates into CASSLFRGPGQPQETQYF.

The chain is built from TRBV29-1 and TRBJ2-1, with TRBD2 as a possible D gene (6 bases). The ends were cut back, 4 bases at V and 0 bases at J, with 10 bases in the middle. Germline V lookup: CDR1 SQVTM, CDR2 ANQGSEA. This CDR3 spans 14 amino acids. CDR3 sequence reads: CSVVWGGSYNEQFF. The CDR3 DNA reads TGCAGCGTTGTATGGGGAGGCTCCTACAATGAGCAGTTCTTC.

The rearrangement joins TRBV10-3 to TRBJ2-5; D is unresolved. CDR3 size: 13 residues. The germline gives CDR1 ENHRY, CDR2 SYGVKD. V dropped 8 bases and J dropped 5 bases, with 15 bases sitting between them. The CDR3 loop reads CAIHDESRETQYF. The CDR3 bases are TGTGCCATCCACGACGAGAGTAGGGAGACCCAGTACTTC.

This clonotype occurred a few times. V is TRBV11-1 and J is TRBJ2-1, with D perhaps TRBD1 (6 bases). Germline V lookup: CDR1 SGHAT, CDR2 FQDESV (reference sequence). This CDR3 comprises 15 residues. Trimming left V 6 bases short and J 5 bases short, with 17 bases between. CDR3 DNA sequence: TGTGCCAGCAGGGCTACAGGGCTACCGAACAATGAGCAGTTCTTC. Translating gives CASRATGLPNNEQFF.

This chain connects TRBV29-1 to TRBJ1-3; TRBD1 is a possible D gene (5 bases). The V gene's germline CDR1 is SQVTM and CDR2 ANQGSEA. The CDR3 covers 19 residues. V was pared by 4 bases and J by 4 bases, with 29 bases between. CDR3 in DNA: TGCAGCGTTGGAAGTTATAATCTCCAGGGTGGGAATTCAGGAAACACCATATATTTT. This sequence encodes CSVGSYNLQGGNSGNTIYF.

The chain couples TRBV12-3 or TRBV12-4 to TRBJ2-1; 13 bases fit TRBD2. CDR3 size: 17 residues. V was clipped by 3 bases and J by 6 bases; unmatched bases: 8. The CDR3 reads CASSFWTSGRIGNEQFF. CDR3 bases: TGTGCCAGCAGTTTCTGGACTAGCGGGAGAATCGGCAATGAGCAGTTCTTC.

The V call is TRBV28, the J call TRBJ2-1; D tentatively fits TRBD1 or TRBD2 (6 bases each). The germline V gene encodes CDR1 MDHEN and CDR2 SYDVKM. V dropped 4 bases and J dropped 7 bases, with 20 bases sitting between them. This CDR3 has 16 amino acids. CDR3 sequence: CASSSLARGARNEQFF. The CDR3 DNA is TGTGCCAGCAGTTCTCTCGCAAGGGGGGCAAGGAATGAGCAGTTCTTC. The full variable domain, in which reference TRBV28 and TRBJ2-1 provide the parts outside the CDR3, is DVKVTQSSRYLVKRTGEKVFLECVQDMDHENMFWYRQDPGLGLRLIYFSYDVKMKEKGDIPEGYSVSREKKERFSLILESASTNQTSMYLCASSSLARGARNEQFFGPGTRLTVL.

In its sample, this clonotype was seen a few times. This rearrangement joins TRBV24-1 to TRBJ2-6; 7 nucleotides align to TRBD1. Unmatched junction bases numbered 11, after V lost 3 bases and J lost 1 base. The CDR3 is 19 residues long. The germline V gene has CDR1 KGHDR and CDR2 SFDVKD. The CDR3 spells CATSDPPGTVPSGANVLTF. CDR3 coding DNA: TGTGCCACCAGTGATCCCCCCGGGACAGTCCCTTCTGGGGCCAACGTCCTGACTTTC.

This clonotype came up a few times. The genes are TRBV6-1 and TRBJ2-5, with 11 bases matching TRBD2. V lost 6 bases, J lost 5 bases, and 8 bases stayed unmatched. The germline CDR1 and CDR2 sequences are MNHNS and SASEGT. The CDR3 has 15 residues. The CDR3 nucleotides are TGTGCCAGCAGGTTCGATAGCGGGAGGGAGGAGACCCAGTACTTC. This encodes CASRFDSGREETQYF.